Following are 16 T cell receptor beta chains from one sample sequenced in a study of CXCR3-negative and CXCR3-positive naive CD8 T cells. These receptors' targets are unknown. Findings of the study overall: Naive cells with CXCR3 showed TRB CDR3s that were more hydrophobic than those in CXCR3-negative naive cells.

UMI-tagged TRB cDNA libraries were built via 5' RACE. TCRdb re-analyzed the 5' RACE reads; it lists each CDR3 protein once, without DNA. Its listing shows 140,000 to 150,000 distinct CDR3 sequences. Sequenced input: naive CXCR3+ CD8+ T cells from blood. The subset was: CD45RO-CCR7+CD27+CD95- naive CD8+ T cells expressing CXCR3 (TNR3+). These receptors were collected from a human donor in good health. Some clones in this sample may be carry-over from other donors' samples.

CDR3 amino acids: CASSRGTGRYEQYF. The chain has TRBV4-1 and TRBJ2-7; TCRdb names TRBD1, which stays unverified in the absence of DNA. This CDR3 is 14 amino acids long. Germline lookup yields CDR1 MGHRA and CDR2 YSYEKL.

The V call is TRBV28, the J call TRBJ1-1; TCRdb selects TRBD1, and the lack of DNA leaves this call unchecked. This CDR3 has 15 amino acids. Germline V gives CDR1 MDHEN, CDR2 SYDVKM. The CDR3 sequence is CASSDPFQGNTEAFF.

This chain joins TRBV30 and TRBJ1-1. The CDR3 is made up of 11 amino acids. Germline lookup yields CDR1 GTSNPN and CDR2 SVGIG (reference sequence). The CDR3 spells CAWRVTNEAFF.

The CDR3 is CASSQDYGEHTQYF. J is TRBJ2-3 and V is TRBV4-3. The V gene's germline CDR1 is LGHNA and CDR2 YSLEER. The CDR3 loop spans 14 amino acids.

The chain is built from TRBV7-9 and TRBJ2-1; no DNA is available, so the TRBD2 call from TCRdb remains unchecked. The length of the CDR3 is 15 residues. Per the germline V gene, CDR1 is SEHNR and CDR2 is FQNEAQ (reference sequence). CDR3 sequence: CASSSGLAGDREQFF.

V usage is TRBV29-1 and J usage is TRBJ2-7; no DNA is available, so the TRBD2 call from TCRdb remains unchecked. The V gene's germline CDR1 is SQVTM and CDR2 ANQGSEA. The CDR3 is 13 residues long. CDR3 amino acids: CSVVAWASQEQYF.

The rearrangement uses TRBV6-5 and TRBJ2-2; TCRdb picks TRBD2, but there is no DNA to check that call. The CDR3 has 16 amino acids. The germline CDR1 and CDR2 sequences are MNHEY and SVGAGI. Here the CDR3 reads CASNQLAGGNTGELFF.

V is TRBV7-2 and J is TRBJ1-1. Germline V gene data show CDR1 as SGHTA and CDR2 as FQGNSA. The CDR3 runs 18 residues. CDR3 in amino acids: CASSLVSPPEPRDTEAFF. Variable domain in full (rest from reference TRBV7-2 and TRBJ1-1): GAGVSQSPSNKVTEKGKDVELRCDPISGHTALYWYRQSLGQGLEFLIYFQGNSAPDKSGLPSDRFSAERTGGSVSTLTIQRTQQEDSAVYLCASSLVSPPEPRDTEAFFGQGTRLTVV.

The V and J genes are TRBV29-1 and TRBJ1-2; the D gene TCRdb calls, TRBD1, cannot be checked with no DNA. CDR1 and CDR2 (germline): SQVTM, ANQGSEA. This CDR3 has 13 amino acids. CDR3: CSVRGQGNTGYTF. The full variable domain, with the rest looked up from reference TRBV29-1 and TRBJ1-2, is SAVISQKPSRDICQRGTSLTIQCQVDSQVTMMFWYRQQPGQSLTLIATANQGSEATYESGFVIDKFPISRPNLTFSTLTVSNMSPEDSSIYLCSVRGQGNTGYTFGSGTRLTVV.

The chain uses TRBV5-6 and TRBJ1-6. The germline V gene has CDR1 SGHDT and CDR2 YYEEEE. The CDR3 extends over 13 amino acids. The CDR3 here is CASSFGPNSPLHF.

The CDR3 spells CASSTLTGWENTEAFF. This chain connects TRBV27 to TRBJ1-1; TCRdb designates TRBD1, a call that cannot be tested without DNA. The germline CDR1 and CDR2 sequences are MNHEY and SMNVEV (reference sequence). The CDR3 spans 16 residues.

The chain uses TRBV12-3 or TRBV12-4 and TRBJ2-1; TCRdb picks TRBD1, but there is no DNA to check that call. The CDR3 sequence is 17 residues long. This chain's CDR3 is CASSSNPGQSSYNEQFF.

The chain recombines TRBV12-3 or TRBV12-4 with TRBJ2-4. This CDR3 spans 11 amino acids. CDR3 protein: CASSNGNIQYF.

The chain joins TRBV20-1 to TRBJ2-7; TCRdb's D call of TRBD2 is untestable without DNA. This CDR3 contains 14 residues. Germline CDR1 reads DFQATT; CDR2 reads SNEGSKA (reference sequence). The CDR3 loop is CSAVGGSAVYEQYF.

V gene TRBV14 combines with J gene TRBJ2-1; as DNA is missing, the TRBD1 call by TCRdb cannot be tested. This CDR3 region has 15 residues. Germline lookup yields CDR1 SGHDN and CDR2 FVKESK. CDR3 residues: CASSQGAGSYNEQFF.

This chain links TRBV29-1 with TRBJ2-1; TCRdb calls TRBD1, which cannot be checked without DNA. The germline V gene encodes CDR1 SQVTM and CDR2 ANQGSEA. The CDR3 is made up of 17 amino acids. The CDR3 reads CSGTILGPTNSYNEQFF.